This T cell receptor (beta chain) was recorded in a study of cytomegalovirus exposure and HLA in healthy donors. Primers included in the PCR were 60 Vbeta and 13 Jbeta primers. Profiling relied on immunoSEQ multiplex PCR, and the TCRdb table lists in-frame clones only, not all of them. In the table there are 45,000 to 60,000 clones, roughly 73% of which are singletons. The sample consisted of PBMCs. The clonotype was recovered from a young man in good health and CMV-seronegative.

Here the CDR3 DNA reads TGTGCCAGCAGCGGAGGTAGCAATCAGCCCCAGCATTTT. This translates into CASSGGSNQPQHF. The gene calls are TRBV7-8 and TRBJ1-5; D ambiguous. V was trimmed by 5 bases and J by 0 bases, leaving 5 bases between them. In germline, CDR1 is SGHVS, CDR2 FQNEAQ. This CDR3 is 13 amino acids long.